Following are 20 T cell receptor beta chains from one sample sequenced in a study of control samples from healthy donors and cancer patients. The method was immunoSEQ multiplex PCR; TCRdb's version includes in-frame clones alone and lacks a portion of them. The sample records about 160,000 clones, more than 85% being singletons. The sequencing sample was made of blood. These receptors all stem from a woman in her twenties or thirties in good health.

This chain's CDR3 is CASSRGTYNEQFF. In nucleotides, the CDR3 is TGCGCCTCCTCCCGGGGAACTTACAATGAGCAGTTCTTC. This rearrangement joins TRBV5-1 to TRBJ2-1; perhaps TRBD2 as D (5 bases). The CDR3 covers 13 residues. Germline V gives CDR1 SGHRS, CDR2 YFSETQ. Trimming took 10 bases from V and 4 from J, leaving 15 bases between them.

The V and J genes are TRBV5-8 and TRBJ1-5, with D tentatively TRBD1 (6 bases). The CDR3 contains 14 residues. CDR1 and CDR2 (germline): SGHTS, YDEGEE. The V and J ends lost 4 bases and 3 bases respectively, with 11 bases between them. In DNA form, the CDR3 reads TGTGCCAGCAGCCCGGGACAATTCAATCAGCCCCAGCATTTT. This encodes CASSPGQFNQPQHF. The complete variable domain, with remaining parts taken from reference TRBV5-8 and TRBJ1-5, reads EAGVTQSPTHLIKTRGQQATLRCSPISGHTSVYWYQQALGLGLQFLLWYDEGEERNRGNFPPRFSGRQFPNYSSELNVNALELEDSALYLCASSPGQFNQPQHFGDGTRLSIL.

The chain links TRBV19 to TRBJ1-1, with D possibly TRBD1 on 5 matching bases. The CDR3 totals 13 residues. Germline lookup yields CDR1 LNHDA and CDR2 SQIVND (reference sequence). With 6 bases removed from V and 5 bases from J, the gap between germline ends came to 13 bases. CDR3 protein: CASRNQGLTEAFF. In nucleotides, the CDR3 is TGTGCCAGTAGGAATCAGGGTCTTACTGAAGCTTTCTTT.

The chain combines TRBV5-1 with TRBJ2-7, with a weak D call TRBD2 (5 bases). Germline assignment: CDR1 SGHRS and CDR2 YFSETQ. The CDR3 totals 13 residues. V lost 0 bases and J 3 bases, leaving 7 bases between the germline ends. The CDR3 loop reads CASSLAEGYEQYF. The CDR3 DNA follows: TGCGCCAGCAGCTTGGCCGAGGGCTACGAGCAGTACTTC.

The chain has TRBV30 and TRBJ2-2, with D uncertain. Trimming removed 4 bases from V and 1 base from J, with 13 bases in between. Germline-derived CDR1 and CDR2 are GTSNPN and SVGIG (reference sequence). The CDR3 loop spans 15 amino acids. CDR3 in amino acids: CAWKDLLRNTGELFF. The CDR3 DNA reads TGTGCCTGGAAAGACTTATTGCGGAACACCGGGGAGCTGTTTTTT.

This chain joins TRBV28 and TRBJ1-3; D remains ambiguous. V lost 7 bases and J lost 2, with 12 bases in between. Germline V gene lookup returns CDR1 MDHEN and CDR2 SYDVKM. There are 14 residues in the CDR3. Written as DNA, the CDR3 is TGTGCCAGCAATCCCGGGTTTCCTGGAAACACCATATATTTT. Translating gives CASNPGFPGNTIYF. The variable domain in full, with the rest retrieved from reference TRBV28 and TRBJ1-3, is DVKVTQSSRYLVKRTGEKVFLECVQDMDHENMFWYRQDPGLGLRLIYFSYDVKMKEKGDIPEGYSVSREKKERFSLILESASTNQTSMYLCASNPGFPGNTIYFGEGSWLTVV.

This sequence joins TRBV20-1 and TRBJ2-3; D is possibly TRBD2 (5 bases). There are 11 residues in the CDR3. The germline V gene has CDR1 DFQATT and CDR2 SNEGSKA (reference sequence). Deletions cut 3 bases from V and 6 bases from J, with 7 bases between. The CDR3, as DNA: TGCAGTGCTAGTTCGGGGGATACGCAGTATTTT. This gives the protein CSASSGDTQYF.

There are a few counts of this clone. The J gene is TRBJ1-6, the V gene TRBV10-3, with 7 bases that match TRBD1. The CDR3 is made up of 15 amino acids. Germline CDR1 reads ENHRY; CDR2 reads SYGVKD. The V and J ends lost 5 bases and 0 bases, in that order; junction bases with no gene match: 1. CDR3 bases: TGTGCCATCAGTCCAGGGGGCTCCTATAATTCACCCCTCCACTTT. Encoded protein: CAISPGGSYNSPLHF.

The chain joins TRBV29-1 to TRBJ1-1; 7 bases fit TRBD1. Germline values: CDR1 SQVTM, CDR2 ANQGSEA. The length of the CDR3 is 13 residues. J was trimmed by 3 bases and V by 7 bases; bases with no gene match: 8. CDR3 coding DNA: TGCAGCGCCACCCCCAGGGGGTACACTGAAGCTTTCTTT. This codes for CSATPRGYTEAFF.

This sequence joins TRBV3-1 (or the pseudogene TRBV3-2) and TRBJ1-5, with D possibly matching TRBD1 (6 bases). Germline V gene sequence: CDR1 LGHDT, CDR2 YNNKEL (reference sequence). The CDR3 covers 16 residues. V gave up 0 bases and J gave up 5 bases, with 14 bases separating them. The chain's CDR3 is CASSQDGRAGDQPQHF. The DNA for the CDR3 is TGTGCCAGCAGCCAAGATGGTCGGGCAGGGGATCAGCCCCAGCATTTT.

The chain employs TRBV19 and TRBJ2-1; D may be TRBD1 (6 bases). The CDR3 totals 18 residues. The V gene lost 1 base and the J gene lost 7 bases, with 23 bases spanning the gap. The germline V gene encodes CDR1 LNHDA and CDR2 SQIVND (reference sequence). The CDR3 nucleotides read TGTGCCAGTAGTATAGGGCAGGGGCGAGTCACGACTATTAATGAGCAGTTCTTC. This translates into CASSIGQGRVTTINEQFF.

The V and J genes are TRBV18 and TRBJ2-1, with D possibly being TRBD2 (6 bases). V lost 1 base and J 10 bases, leaving 17 bases between the germline ends. The CDR3 sequence is 15 residues long. Germline assignment: CDR1 KGHSH and CDR2 LQKENI. CDR3 residues: CASSPRGERAPEQFF. In DNA form, the CDR3 reads TGTGCCAGCTCACCACGGGGGGAACGGGCGCCCGAGCAGTTCTTC. Full variable domain (missing parts from reference TRBV18 and TRBJ2-1): NAGVMQNPRHLVRRRGQEARLRCSPMKGHSHVYWYRQLPEEGLKFMVYLQKENIIDESGMPKERFSAEFPKEGPSILRIQQVVRGDSAAYFCASSPRGERAPEQFFGPGTRLTVL.

This clone was seen only once. The DNA is left out, because the CDR3 cannot be placed on it with certainty; the CDR3 is given as TCRdb lists it. CDR3: CASSSSTGGNSPLHF. This chain uses TRBV27 with TRBJ1-6; no check of the table's D call, TRBD1, against the DNA was made. CDR1 and CDR2 (germline): MNHEY, SMNVEV (reference sequence). The CDR3 has 15 residues if both end residues are counted.

The J gene is TRBJ2-2, the V gene TRBV21-1; the table gives TRBD1 as D, unverified against the DNA. TRBV21-1 is reported as a pseudogene. The CDR3 is 16 amino acids. The CDR3 DNA sequence: TGTGCCAGCAGCATTTCCCCGGCACCCAGGGCCGGGGAGCTGTTTTTT. Its translation: CASSISPAPRAGELFF.

This clone was counted once. The V gene is TRBV3-1 (or the pseudogene TRBV3-2), the J gene TRBJ2-5; perhaps TRBD2 as D (6 bases). The CDR3 is 16 amino acids. In germline, CDR1 is LGHDT, CDR2 YNNKEL (reference sequence). Trimming removed 4 bases from V and 1 base from J, with 16 bases in between. CDR3 region: CASSLFVNSGQETQYF. The CDR3 DNA reads TGTGCCAGCAGCCTTTTCGTGAATAGCGGCCAAGAGACCCAGTACTTC.

V gene TRBV7-3 combines with J gene TRBJ1-4; tentative D call: TRBD1 (5 bases). Between the trimmed V and J ends, which lost 5 bases and 12 bases, there was a span of 13 bases. The CDR3 is 12 residues long. The germline V gene encodes CDR1 SGHTA and CDR2 FQGTGA. DNA for the CDR3: TGTGCCAGCAGCAACGAGACGGGACAACTGTTTTTT. Protein sequence: CASSNETGQLFF. The full variable domain, completed using reference TRBV7-3 and TRBJ1-4, is GAGVSQTPSNKVTEKGKYVELRCDPISGHTALYWYRQSLGQGPEFLIYFQGTGAADDSGLPNDRFFAVRPEGSVSTLKIQRTERGDSAVYLCASSNETGQLFFGSGTQLSVL.

The chain uses TRBV6-4 and TRBJ1-5, with D unclear. V was shortened by 2 bases and J by 3 bases, with 11 bases between the two germline ends. The germline CDR1 and CDR2 sequences are MRHNA and SNTAGT. The CDR3 consists of 15 residues. In DNA, the CDR3 is TGTGCCAGCAGTGACGGTCTGGCAGTCAATCAGCCCCAGCATTTT. It codes for CASSDGLAVNQPQHF.

The chain has TRBV5-6 and TRBJ2-5, with 9 bases lining up with TRBD2. Germline values: CDR1 SGHDT, CDR2 YYEEEE. V shed 1 base and J 9 bases; nucleotides not matched to a gene: 10. The CDR3 extends over 15 amino acids. The CDR3 protein is CASSLWVAGVMAQYF. The CDR3 nucleotides are TGTGCCAGCAGCTTGTGGGTAGCGGGAGTCATGGCCCAGTACTTC.

The chain recombines TRBV13 with TRBJ1-2; 8 bases are shared with TRBD1. Germline V gene sequence: CDR1 PRHDT, CDR2 FYEKMQ (reference sequence). This CDR3 is built from 17 residues. The V and J ends lost 0 bases and 3 bases, in that order; junction bases with no gene match: 9. CDR3 sequence: CASSLGAGAGGYYGYTF. CDR3 nucleotide sequence: TGTGCCAGCAGCTTAGGGGCCGGGGCAGGGGGCTACTATGGCTACACCTTC.

V gene TRBV4-1 combines with J gene TRBJ2-7; the match to TRBD1 covers 7 bases. The CDR3 spans 15 residues. V was clipped by 2 bases and J by 3 bases; unmatched bases: 7. CDR1 and CDR2 from the germline V gene are MGHRA and YSYEKL. In DNA form, the CDR3 reads TGCGCCAGCAGCCAATCCCCACAGGGGAACTACGAGCAGTACTTC. Amino acid sequence: CASSQSPQGNYEQYF.